The 26 T cell receptor beta chains given below trace back to one sample, sequenced in a study of tumor and adjacent non-tumor tissue in lung cancer. No cell sorting was done before RNA was extracted from the tissue. A modified ARM-PCR protocol with three rounds of nested PCR amplified TCRbeta. TCRdb analysed the multiplex PCR reads with MiXCR anew, one entry per CDR3 protein. The sample includes 200,000 to 250,000 distinct CDR3 sequences, about two thirds of them seen just once. Specimen: lung tumor tissue. The origin of the receptors is a man in his sixties with non-small cell lung cancer.

A note on this clonotype: Possible read error: a much larger clone is one base away. The V gene is TRBV4-2, the J gene TRBJ2-3; a weak D match, TRBD2 (5 bases). The CDR3 sequence is 16 residues long. Germline lookup yields CDR1 LGHNA and CDR2 YNFKEQ. Written as DNA, the CDR3 is TGTGTCAGCAGCCAAACAGCGGACGGTGGCACAGATACGCAGTATTTT. The encoded protein is CVSSQTADGGTDTQYF.

Comment on this clonotype: A clone one base away is much larger, so this may be a read error. The genes are TRBV29-1 and TRBJ2-4; 7 bases agree with TRBD1. The CDR3 covers 12 residues. Germline V gene data show CDR1 as SQVTM and CDR2 as ANQGSEA. CDR3: CSVRQGTDIQNF. The CDR3 bases are TGCAGCGTAAGACAGGGTACGGACATTCAGAACTTC.

To note about this clonotype: One end of the junction fails to match germline, which may point to a read error. The rearrangement links TRBV20-1 to TRBJ1-2; D is unclear. The CDR3 consists of 15 residues. Looked up from germline, CDR1 is DFQATT and CDR2 is SNEGSKA (reference sequence). In DNA form, the CDR3 reads TGCAGAGCTAGAGTTCGGGTGACGGTGAACTATGGCTACACCTTC. It codes for CRARVRVTVNYGYTF.

As regards this clonotype: This CDR3 is missing its conserved last phenylalanine or tryptophan, likely due to a read error. CDR3 in DNA: TGCAATCTTACCAGGGACGCTCAGCCCCAGCATATT. Its translation is CNLTRDAQPQHI. This chain connects TRBV20-1 to TRBJ1-5; a possible D gene is TRBD1 (5 bases). There are 12 residues in the CDR3. Per germline, CDR1 DFQATT and CDR2 SNEGSKA (reference sequence).

With regard to this clonotype: This could be a read error, since a much larger clone is one nucleotide away. This sequence joins TRBV12-3 or TRBV12-4 and TRBJ2-1, with D unresolved. The CDR3 consists of 15 residues. CDR3 DNA: TGTGCCAGCAGTTTAGTCGGGCTAAAGGGAAATGAGCAGTTATTC. Translation: CASSLVGLKGNEQLF.

As to this clonotype: A much larger clone is a single base away; this may be a read error. The chain carries TRBV4-3 and TRBJ1-3; no clear D gene. CDR3 length: 13 amino acids. CDR1 is LGHNA, CDR2 YSLEER, per germline. CDR3 protein: CASSWLSGNAIYF. CDR3 DNA sequence: TGCGCCAGCAGCTGGCTCTCTGGAAACGCCATATATTTT.

Ten or more counts support this clonotype. The CDR3 protein is CASSSSGNQPQHF. For the CDR3, the DNA is TGCGCCAGCAGCTCGTCTGGGAATCAGCCCCAGCATTTT. This chain connects TRBV4-3 to TRBJ1-5; D gene ambiguous. This CDR3 is 13 amino acids long. V was shortened by 5 bases and J by 4 bases, with 9 bases between the two germline ends. Germline CDR1 reads LGHNA; CDR2 reads YSLEER.

In regard to this clonotype: This could be a read error, since a much larger clone is one nucleotide away. The CDR3 carries no conserved terminal phenylalanine or tryptophan, so it likely arises from a read error. V is TRBV5-4 and J is TRBJ1-1; TRBD1 might be the D (5 bases). The length of the CDR3 is 15 residues. In germline, CDR1 is SGHNT, CDR2 YYREEE (reference sequence). Trimming pared 4 bases from V and 10 bases from J, leaving 23 bases between. CDR3 nucleotide sequence: TGTGCCAGCAGCCCCTCCGGAGAGGAGGGGCTTCGAGCTTTCTAT. It codes for CASSPSGEEGLRAFY.

As to this clonotype: The CDR3 ends on some other residue instead of the conserved phenylalanine or tryptophan, so this is likely a read error. The chain combines TRBV4-1 with TRBJ2-2; D not resolved. This CDR3 is built from 16 residues. The germline V gene has CDR1 MGHRA and CDR2 YSYEKL. The CDR3 region has the DNA TGCGCCAGCAACCAAGTTCCTGGGGCGAACACCGGGGAGCTGTTTTCT. It translates to CASNQVPGANTGELFS.

Note on this clonotype: A much bigger clone sits one base away, suggesting this may be a read error. V is TRBV6-5 and J is TRBJ1-5; D gene uncertain. The CDR3 spans 14 residues. CDR1 is MNHEY, CDR2 SVGAGI, per germline. CDR3 in DNA: TGTGCCAGCAGTTACTCAGGGAGCAATCAGCCCAAGCATTTT. Translated: CASSYSGSNQPKHF.

On this clonotype: The junction departs from the called germline gene at one end, perhaps through a read error. The genes are TRBV12-3 or TRBV12-4 and TRBJ1-1, with D possibly TRBD1 on 5 matching bases. The CDR3 loop spans 14 amino acids. CDR3 coding DNA: TGTGCCAGCAGCCACGACAGCGGGCAAACTGAAACTTTCTTT. The encoded protein is CASSHDSGQTETFF.

This clonotype showed up just a few times. The V gene is TRBV5-1, the J gene TRBJ2-7; 7 nucleotides line up with TRBD1. Germline CDR1 reads SGHRS; CDR2 reads YFSETQ. CDR3 length: 14 amino acids. V shed 4 bases and J 3 bases; nucleotides not matched to a gene: 7. DNA for the CDR3: TGCGCCAGCAGCCCCGGGACAGCCAACTACGAGCAGTACTTC. Translating gives CASSPGTANYEQYF.

This clonotype was seen ten or more times. This sequence joins TRBV12-3 or TRBV12-4 and TRBJ2-1; the match to TRBD1 covers 7 bases. The CDR3 length is 15 residues. V lost 4 bases and J lost 5; bases outside the gene matches: 8. The CDR3 DNA reads as TGTGCCAGCAGTTCACCGGGTACAGGGGACAATGAGCAGTTCTTC. It codes for CASSSPGTGDNEQFF.

This clonotype was seen repeatedly, ten times or more. The V gene is TRBV5-6, the J gene TRBJ1-3; D possibly corresponds to TRBD1 (5 bases). Deletions cut 5 bases from V and 3 bases from J, with 18 bases between. Germline-derived CDR1 and CDR2 are SGHDT and YYEEEE. The CDR3 runs 16 residues. The CDR3 spells CASSGGGLPDGNTIYF. CDR3 nucleotide sequence: TGTGCCAGCAGTGGGGGAGGGCTTCCTGATGGAAACACCATATATTTT.

The CDR3 region is CASSSPVGAIETQYF. The DNA for the CDR3 is TGTGCCAGCAGTTCCCCGGTGGGCGCCATAGAGACCCAGTACTTC. The chain is built from TRBV28 and TRBJ2-5; D not resolved. Germline lookup yields CDR1 MDHEN and CDR2 SYDVKM. V was trimmed by 4 bases and J by 4 bases, leaving 16 bases between them. This CDR3 comprises 15 residues. Drawing the rest from reference TRBV28 and TRBJ2-5, the complete variable domain is DVKVTQSSRYLVKRTGEKVFLECVQDMDHENMFWYRQDPGLGLRLIYFSYDVKMKEKGDIPEGYSVSREKKERFSLILESASTNQTSMYLCASSSPVGAIETQYFGPGTRLLVL.

The J gene is TRBJ1-2, the V gene TRBV10-3; no firm D call. The CDR3 covers 14 residues. Trimming took 2 bases from V and 2 from J, leaving 9 bases between them. Germline CDR1 is ENHRY and CDR2 is SYGVKD. The CDR3 loop reads CAISEGRLNYGYTF. CDR3 sequence (DNA): TGTGCCATCAGTGAGGGACGGTTGAACTATGGCTACACCTTC.

The rearrangement links TRBV28 to TRBJ2-4; TRBD2 is a possible D gene (6 bases). The ends were cut back, 6 bases at V and 0 bases at J, with 12 bases in the middle. The CDR3 is made up of 15 amino acids. The germline gives CDR1 MDHEN, CDR2 SYDVKM. The CDR3 coding sequence is TGTGCCAGCAGCCGACCGGGACTAGCCAAAAACATTCAGTACTTC. This codes for CASSRPGLAKNIQYF.

The genes are TRBV12-3 or TRBV12-4 and TRBJ2-7; D unclear. Trimming pared 3 bases from V and 4 bases from J, leaving 10 bases between. The CDR3 has 13 amino acids. The CDR3 region has the DNA TGTGCCAGCAGTTTTCAGCAGTCTTACGAGCAGTACTTC. It encodes CASSFQQSYEQYF.

The table lists this clonotype with many counts. This chain links TRBV20-1 with TRBJ2-7; no firm D call. V lost 8 bases, J lost 5 bases, and 16 bases lay in between. There are 12 residues in the CDR3. CDR1 is DFQATT and CDR2 is SNEGSKA in the germline V gene (reference sequence). CDR3 sequence: CSLRVRGDEQYF. Written as DNA, the CDR3 is TGCAGTCTCCGGGTTCGAGGCGACGAGCAGTACTTC.

This clonotype was counted only a few times. V usage is TRBV20-1 and J usage is TRBJ2-4; D may correspond to TRBD1 or TRBD2 (5 bases each). This CDR3 comprises 14 residues. CDR1 and CDR2 from the germline V gene are DFQATT and SNEGSKA (reference sequence). V lost 0 bases and J lost 5, with 11 bases in between. The CDR3 coding sequence is TGCAGTGCTAGAGAAGCCCCGGGACAAAACATTCAGTACTTC. It yields the protein CSAREAPGQNIQYF.

For this clonotype: With a much larger clone just one base away, this may be a read error. This chain connects TRBV6-5 to TRBJ2-1; no clear D gene. V shed 7 bases and J shed 7 bases, with 17 bases lying between them. This CDR3 contains 14 residues. Germline V gene lookup returns CDR1 MNHEY and CDR2 SVGAGI. For the CDR3, the DNA is TGTGCCAGCATGAAGGGTTGGGGTAGGAATGAGCAGTTCTTC. Protein: CASMKGWGRNEQFF.

The chain couples TRBV11-3 to TRBJ2-1, with D perhaps assigned TRBD1 or TRBD2 (5 bases each). Per germline, CDR1 SGHNT and CDR2 YENEEA. V lost 5 bases, J lost 9 bases, and 17 bases lay in between. This CDR3 has 14 amino acids. CDR3 sequence reads: CASSRRTRVSEQFF. As DNA, the CDR3 is TGTGCCAGCAGCCGGAGGACAAGGGTGAGTGAGCAGTTCTTC.

This clonotype has a count of ten or more. V is TRBV20-1 and J is TRBJ1-1; D ambiguous. The V end lost 6 bases, the J end lost 9 bases, and 5 bases lay between the germline ends. Germline V gene sequence: CDR1 DFQATT, CDR2 SNEGSKA (reference sequence). CDR3 length: 8 amino acids. CDR3 region: CSATKAFF. The CDR3 bases are TGCAGTGCCACGAAAGCTTTCTTT.

There are many counts of this clonotype. The chain joins TRBV11-2 to TRBJ2-1, with 9 bases aligning to TRBD2. This CDR3 contains 15 residues. V dropped 2 bases and J dropped 14; count of bases not matched to a gene: 13. CDR1 and CDR2 from the germline V gene are SGHAT and FQNNGV. The CDR3 bases are TGTGCCAGCAGCTTAAACATACTAGCGGGCTCAAACGAGTTCTTC. Its translation is CASSLNILAGSNEFF.

This chain uses TRBV20-1 with TRBJ1-2; D gene ambiguous. Trimming pared 6 bases from V and 4 bases from J, leaving 15 bases between. The germline CDR1 and CDR2 sequences are DFQATT and SNEGSKA (reference sequence). The CDR3 covers 13 residues. The CDR3 protein is CSAWNSGTYGYTF. The CDR3 nucleotides are TGCAGTGCATGGAACAGCGGTACCTATGGCTACACCTTC.

In the case of this clonotype: Its ends do not fully match the called genes, so a read error is possible. V is TRBV5-1 and J is TRBJ2-3; no firm D call. The CDR3 has 15 residues. The V gene's germline CDR1 is SGHRS and CDR2 YFSETQ. CDR3 region: CACRFPGPVADTQYF. Here the CDR3 DNA reads TGCGCCTGCAGATTTCCAGGACCAGTCGCAGATACGCAGTATTTT.